This T cell receptor (beta chain) originates from a study of blood T cell repertoires in COVID-19. CDR1 is KGHSH, CDR2 LQKENI, per germline. The CDR3 contains 14 residues. V was clipped by 6 bases and J by 4 bases, with 15 bases between them. Generated by immunoSEQ multiplex PCR, the TCRdb table keeps only in-frame clones and is missing some. The top ten clones hold over 20% of a sample with about 130,000 clones, roughly 87% of them seen once. The sequence came from a woman of 80 years or more with acute or convalescent COVID-19. The sample consisted of peripheral blood. The rearrangement uses TRBV18 and TRBJ1-2; tentatively, D is TRBD1 (5 bases). CDR3 bases: TGTGCCAGCTCGTTCGGACACCAGGGCTATGGCTACACCTTC. Its translation is CASSFGHQGYGYTF. Full variable domain (remainder filled in from reference TRBV18 and TRBJ1-2): NAGVMQNPRHLVRRRGQEARLRCSPMKGHSHVYWYRQLPEEGLKFMVYLQKENIIDESGMPKERFSAEFPKEGPSILRIQQVVRGDSAAYFCASSFGHQGYGYTFGSGTRLTVV.